This T cell receptor (beta chain) was identified during a study of cytomegalovirus exposure and HLA in healthy donors. Both 60 Vbeta primers and 13 Jbeta primers went into the PCR. TCRdb's copy holds only in-frame clones and misses some; the assay was immunoSEQ multiplex PCR. The repertoire holds 110,000 to 150,000 clones, with roughly 75% as singletons. V lost 5 bases, J lost 4 bases, and 3 bases lay in between. The CDR3 covers 10 residues. The germline gives CDR1 MDHEN, CDR2 SYDVKM. The chain recombines TRBV28 with TRBJ2-7; D is unclear. The sample comprised PBMCs. The receptor comes from a female donor in good health and CMV-seronegative. CDR3 nucleotides: TGTGCCAGCAGTACTTACGAGCAGTACTTC. This codes for CASSTYEQYF.